A single T cell receptor (beta chain) is shown here with its context. In the authors' workflow: ImmunoSEQ supplied junction-only sequences lacking quality scores, so filtering was different. Sequencing used immunoSEQ multiplex PCR; TCRdb keeps in-frame clones, though not all of them. V, J and clone size are those of that table, while D and trimming were read from the DNA. Seen here are about 820,000 clones, around 93% observed once, and the top ten hold about 24%. The naive CD8 population came from CD45RO-negative cells selected for CCR7, without terminally differentiated effector memory CD45RA+ cells. This sample is part of a study of shared clonotypes between healthy human individuals. Per the germline V gene, CDR1 is PRHDT and CDR2 is FYEKMQ (reference sequence). Between the trimmed V and J ends, which lost 0 bases and 3 bases, there was a span of 3 bases. The length of the CDR3 is 14 residues.

V usage is TRBV13 and J usage is TRBJ2-6; D ambiguous. The TCR originated in a man younger than 45 in good health. The specimen was naive CD8+ T cells sorted from blood. The chain's CDR3 is CASSLGVGANVLTF. CDR3 coding DNA: TGTGCCAGCAGCTTAGGAGTTGGGGCCAACGTCCTGACTTTC. The whole variable domain, remainder taken from reference TRBV13 and TRBJ2-6, is AAGVIQSPRHLIKEKRETATLKCYPIPRHDTVYWYQQGPGQDPQFLISFYEKMQSDKGSIPDRFSAQQFSDYHSELNMSSLELGDSALYFCASSLGVGANVLTFGAGSRLTVL.